This entry lists 18 T cell receptor beta chains sequenced from one sample in a study of CXCR3-negative and CXCR3-positive naive CD8 T cells (dated by TCRdb to the late 2010s). The run used a NextSeq 550. The Human TCR Profiling Kit (MiLaboratory) was used to prepare UMI-labeled 5' RACE TRB cDNA libraries. TCRdb reprocessed the public reads and reports one entry per CDR3 protein sequence, without DNA. The sample's table lists a count of 130,000 to 150,000 distinct CDR3 sequences. About 0.28% of the sample rests with the top ten. Overall results and qualifications from the work: TRB CDR3s from CXCR3-positive naive cells showed higher hydrophobicity (lower Kidera factor 4), lower energy, and higher strength and volume indices than CXCR3-negative naive cells.

These receptors have no known antigen. Material for sequencing was naive CXCR3+ CD8+ T cells from blood. This specimen's cell subset or site label, per the study, means: CD45RO-CCR7+CD27+CD95- naive CD8+ T cells expressing CXCR3 (TNR3+). Receptors were obtained from a human donor in good health. Some clones in this sample may be carry-over from other donors' samples.

The chain employs TRBV5-5 and TRBJ1-3; the TCRdb D gene call, TRBD1, has no DNA to confirm it. The germline V gene has CDR1 SGHKS and CDR2 YYEKEE (reference sequence). The CDR3 runs to 15 residues. The CDR3 sequence: CASSWTGDSGNTIYF.

V gene TRBV5-1 combines with J gene TRBJ2-7; TCRdb lists TRBD1, though no DNA is available to test this call. Germline V gene lookup returns CDR1 SGHRS and CDR2 YFSETQ. The CDR3 sequence is 13 residues long. CDR3 region: CASSFYRDDEQYF.

The chain uses TRBV5-1 and TRBJ2-7. From germline, CDR1 is SGHRS and CDR2 YFSETQ. This CDR3 is built from 13 residues. The CDR3 region is CASSLPDGYEQYF.

The chain is built from TRBV14 and TRBJ2-7; TCRdb selects TRBD1, and the lack of DNA leaves this call unchecked. CDR1 SGHDN and CDR2 FVKESK come from the germline V gene. The CDR3 contains 15 residues. The CDR3 region is CASSQDTGGTYEQYF.

The chain is built from TRBV12-3 or TRBV12-4 and TRBJ2-7; TCRdb's D call, TRBD1, is unchecked because there is no DNA. The CDR3 is 14 amino acids. This CDR3 is CASSDQGIPYEQYF.

The chain joins TRBV4-3 to TRBJ2-7; TCRdb names TRBD1, which stays unverified in the absence of DNA. Germline V gene lookup returns CDR1 LGHNA and CDR2 YSLEER. The CDR3 consists of 16 residues. CDR3: CASSQDARGIPYEQYF.

This rearrangement joins TRBV18 to TRBJ2-7; lacking DNA, the TRBD1 call made by TCRdb goes unchecked. The germline CDR1 and CDR2 sequences are KGHSH and LQKENI. The CDR3 totals 15 residues. This chain's CDR3 is CASSTPAGVTYEQYF.

CDR3 protein: CASSPGPANTEAFF. This chain connects TRBV12-3 or TRBV12-4 to TRBJ1-1; the D call from TCRdb, TRBD1, cannot be confirmed without DNA. The CDR3 totals 14 residues.

The chain joins TRBV29-1 to TRBJ2-4. The CDR3 is 11 amino acids. Germline CDR1 is SQVTM and CDR2 is ANQGSEA. The CDR3 is CSVEDWPIQYF.

The genes are TRBV4-3 and TRBJ2-3; without DNA, the TCRdb call of TRBD2 cannot be checked. The CDR3 length is 17 residues. Germline CDR1 is LGHNA and CDR2 is YSLEER. The CDR3 loop is CASSQQWERGLTDTQYF.

CDR3 protein: CASRASGDTEAFF. The chain joins TRBV11-2 to TRBJ1-1; the D call of TRBD1 rests on TCRdb alone, since no DNA is present to check it. CDR1 and CDR2 from the germline V gene are SGHAT and FQNNGV. This CDR3 has 13 residues.

This sequence joins TRBV7-2 and TRBJ1-1. The CDR3 runs 11 residues. Germline loops: CDR1 SGHTA, CDR2 FQGNSA. This CDR3 reads CASSLMAEAFF.

The chain carries TRBV14 and TRBJ2-3; no DNA is available, so the TRBD1 call from TCRdb remains unchecked. CDR3 length: 13 amino acids. CDR1 and CDR2 from the germline V gene are SGHDN and FVKESK. The CDR3 reads CATTDMVTDTQYF.

The J gene is TRBJ1-1, the V gene TRBV6-2 or TRBV6-3; absent DNA, TCRdb's TRBD1 call cannot be checked. Germline CDR1 is MNHEY and CDR2 is SVGEGT. The CDR3 extends over 13 amino acids. The CDR3 region is CASSYPGQHEAFF.

V gene TRBV6-5 combines with J gene TRBJ2-7; TCRdb indicates TRBD1, and absent DNA this call remains unverified. CDR1 MNHEY and CDR2 SVGAGI come from the germline V gene. The CDR3 loop spans 14 amino acids. The CDR3 is CASSYAQGVYEQYF.

The chain has TRBV12-3 or TRBV12-4 and TRBJ2-1; TCRdb selects TRBD1, and the lack of DNA leaves this call unchecked. This CDR3 contains 14 residues. CDR3 in amino acids: CASSGQVLYNEQFF.

The chain combines TRBV7-9 with TRBJ2-1; TCRdb lists TRBD1, though no DNA is available to test this call. This CDR3 is 12 amino acids long. The germline gives CDR1 SEHNR, CDR2 FQNEAQ (reference sequence). The CDR3: CASSFGPGEQFF.

V and J are TRBV4-3 and TRBJ1-1; TCRdb's D call, TRBD1, is unchecked because there is no DNA. The CDR3 is 13 residues long. The germline V gene has CDR1 LGHNA and CDR2 YSLEER. The CDR3 reads CASSRTEGTEAFF.